The next 5 T cell receptor beta chains were all read from a single sample in a study of T cell changes during pregnancy in multiple sclerosis. The data were produced by immunoSEQ multiplex PCR, yet TCRdb's version contains in-frame clones alone and is incomplete. The sample carries some 80,000 clones, approximately 95% recorded once. Sequenced material: peripheral blood, taken in the first trimester of pregnancy. These receptors all come from a female donor with multiple sclerosis, enrolled in a pregnancy study.

The chain links TRBV28 to TRBJ2-5, with D maybe TRBD2 (5 bases). The V gene lost 6 bases and the J gene lost 2 bases, with 16 bases spanning the gap. Germline-derived CDR1 and CDR2 are MDHEN and SYDVKM. This CDR3 region has 15 residues. The DNA of the CDR3 is TGTGCCAGCAGGTTAATTAGCGTCCCTCAAGAGACCCAGTACTTC. Amino acid sequence: CASRLISVPQETQYF.

V usage is TRBV19 and J usage is TRBJ2-3; D gene ambiguous. CDR1 LNHDA and CDR2 SQIVND come from the germline V gene (reference sequence). This CDR3 region has 15 residues. Trimming shortened V by 3 bases and J by 6 bases, and 16 bases separated the two germline ends. This CDR3 reads CASSIPGSTVDTQYF. The CDR3 bases are TGTGCCAGTAGTATCCCAGGATCTACAGTGGATACGCAGTATTTT.

In this sample, this clone turned up once. The rearrangement joins TRBV14 to TRBJ2-5, with D possibly TRBD2 on 5 matching bases. V was cut by 1 base and J by 2 bases, with 8 bases left in between. The CDR3 covers 14 residues. Looked up from germline, CDR1 is SGHDN and CDR2 is FVKESK. The CDR3 sequence: CASSQVRDQETQYF. The CDR3 region has the DNA TGTGCCAGCAGCCAAGTTCGGGATCAAGAGACCCAGTACTTC.

The chain combines TRBV15 with TRBJ1-4; D is unclear. The CDR3 extends over 14 amino acids. Trimming took 5 bases from V and 8 from J, leaving 15 bases between them. Germline V CDR1 and CDR2: LNHNV, YYDKDF (reference sequence). DNA for the CDR3: TGTGCCACCAGCTCCGCAGGTTTACCCGAAAAACTGTTTTTT. Its protein product is CATSSAGLPEKLFF.

The chain couples TRBV5-3 to TRBJ2-7; 7 positions match TRBD1. TRBV5-3 is filed as an ORF, its function uncertain. The CDR3 runs to 17 residues. After removal of 1 base from V and 0 bases from J, the junction contained 10 bases not matched to a gene. CDR3 sequence: CARSLPRQGYFSYEQYF. The CDR3 coding sequence is TGTGCCAGAAGCTTGCCCCGACAGGGCTATTTCTCCTACGAGCAGTACTTC.